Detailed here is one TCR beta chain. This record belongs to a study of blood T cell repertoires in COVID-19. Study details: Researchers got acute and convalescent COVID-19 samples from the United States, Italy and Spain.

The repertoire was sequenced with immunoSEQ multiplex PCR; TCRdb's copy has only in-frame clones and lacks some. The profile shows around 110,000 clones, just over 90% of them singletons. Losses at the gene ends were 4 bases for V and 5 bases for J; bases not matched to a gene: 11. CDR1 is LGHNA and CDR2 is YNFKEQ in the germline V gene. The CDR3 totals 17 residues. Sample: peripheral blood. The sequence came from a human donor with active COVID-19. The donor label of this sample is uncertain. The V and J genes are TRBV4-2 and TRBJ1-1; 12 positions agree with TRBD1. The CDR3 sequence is CASSPSGTGGASTEAFF. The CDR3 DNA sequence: TGTGCCAGCAGCCCGTCCGGGACAGGGGGCGCGAGTACTGAAGCTTTCTTT.